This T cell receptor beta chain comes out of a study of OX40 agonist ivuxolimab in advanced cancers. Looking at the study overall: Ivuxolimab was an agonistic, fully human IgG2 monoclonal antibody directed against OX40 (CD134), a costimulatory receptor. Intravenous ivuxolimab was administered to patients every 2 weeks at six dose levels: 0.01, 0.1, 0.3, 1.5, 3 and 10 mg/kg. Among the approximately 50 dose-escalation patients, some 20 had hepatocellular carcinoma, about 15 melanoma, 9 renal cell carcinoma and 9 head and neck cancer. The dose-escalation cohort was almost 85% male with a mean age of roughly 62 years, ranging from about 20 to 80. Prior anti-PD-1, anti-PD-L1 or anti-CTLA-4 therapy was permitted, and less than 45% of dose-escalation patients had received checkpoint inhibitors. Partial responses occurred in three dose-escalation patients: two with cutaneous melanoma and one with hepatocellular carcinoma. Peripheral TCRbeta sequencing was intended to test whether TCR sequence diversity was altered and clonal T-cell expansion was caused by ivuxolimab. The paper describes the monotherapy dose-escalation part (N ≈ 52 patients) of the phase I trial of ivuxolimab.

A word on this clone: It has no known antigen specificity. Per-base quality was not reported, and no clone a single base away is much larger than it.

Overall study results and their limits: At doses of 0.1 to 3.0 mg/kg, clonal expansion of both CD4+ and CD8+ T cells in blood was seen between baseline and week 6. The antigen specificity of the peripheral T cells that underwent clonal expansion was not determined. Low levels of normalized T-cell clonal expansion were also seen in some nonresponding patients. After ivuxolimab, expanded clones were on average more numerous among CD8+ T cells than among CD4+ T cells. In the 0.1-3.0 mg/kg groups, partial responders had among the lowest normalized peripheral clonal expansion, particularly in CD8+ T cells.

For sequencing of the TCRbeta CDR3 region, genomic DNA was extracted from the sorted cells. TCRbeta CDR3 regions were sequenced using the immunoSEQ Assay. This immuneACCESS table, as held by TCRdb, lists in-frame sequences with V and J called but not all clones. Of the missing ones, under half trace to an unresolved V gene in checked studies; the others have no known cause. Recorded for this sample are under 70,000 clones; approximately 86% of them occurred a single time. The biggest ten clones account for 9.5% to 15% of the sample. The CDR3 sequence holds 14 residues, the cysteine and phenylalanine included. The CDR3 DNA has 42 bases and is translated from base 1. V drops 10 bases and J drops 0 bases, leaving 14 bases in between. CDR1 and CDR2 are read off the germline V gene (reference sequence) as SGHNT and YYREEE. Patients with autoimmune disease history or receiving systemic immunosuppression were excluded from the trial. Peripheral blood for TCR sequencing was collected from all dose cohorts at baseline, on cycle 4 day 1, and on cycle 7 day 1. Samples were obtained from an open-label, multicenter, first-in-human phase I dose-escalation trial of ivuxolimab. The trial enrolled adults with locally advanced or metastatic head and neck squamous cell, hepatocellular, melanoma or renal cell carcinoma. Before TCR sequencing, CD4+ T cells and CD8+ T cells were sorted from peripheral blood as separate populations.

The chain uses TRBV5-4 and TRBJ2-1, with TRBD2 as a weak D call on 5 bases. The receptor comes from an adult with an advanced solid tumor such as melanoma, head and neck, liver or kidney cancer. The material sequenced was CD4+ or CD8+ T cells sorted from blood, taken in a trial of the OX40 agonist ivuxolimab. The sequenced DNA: TGTGCCGAGGGTGACTTCAGCTCCTACAATGAGCAGTTCTTC. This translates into CAEGDFSSYNEQFF. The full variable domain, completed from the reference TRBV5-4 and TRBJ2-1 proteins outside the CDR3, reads ETGVTQSPTHLIKTRGQQVTLRCSSQSGHNTVSWYQQALGQGPQFIFQYYREEENGRGNFPPRFSGLQFPNYSSELNVNALELDDSALYLCAEGDFSSYNEQFFGPGTRLTVL.